This T cell receptor (beta chain) appears in the sequencing data of a study of T cells in Graves' hyperthyroidism and ophthalmopathy (dated by TCRdb to about 2019). Describing the broader study: To identify TCR V-J signatures that set the groups apart, the researchers used a discovery cohort of 90 to 100 patients, made up of 40 to 45 with Graves' ophthalmopathy and around 58 with stable Graves' hyperthyroidism. The roughly 90 discovery patients were divided at random into training and test sets in a 7:3 ratio. After sampling, hyperthyroidism patients received methimazole starting at 30 mg daily, and ophthalmopathy patients received high-dose intravenous methylprednisolone. TCR Vbeta CDR3 sequencing of 130 to 150 peripheral blood samples (roughly 41 ophthalmopathy, around 80 hyperthyroidism and approximately 17 progressor patients) is reported in the paper. The study also compared thyroid tissue and blood T-cell repertoires from a handful of Graves' hyperthyroidism patients. Prospective prediction of ophthalmopathy was tested in an independent validation cohort of fewer than 20 hyperthyroidism patients and around 16 patients who later progressed to ophthalmopathy. The study at large found these results: In validation, the model predicted progression to ophthalmopathy a median of about 5.9 months before onset, with about 64% sensitivity and nearly 75% specificity. Sample size was not statistically predetermined, and investigators were not blinded to group allocation. Most expanded thyroid clonotypes (frequency above 0.001) were also found in blood, which suggests that blood repertoires may mirror thyroid immune responses. A model built on a 13 V-J signature distinguished ophthalmopathy from stable hyperthyroidism, reaching 87.88% sensitivity and around 81% specificity in cross-validation and 80%/75% in testing.

A patient counted as having stable Graves' hyperthyroidism if no progression to ophthalmopathy occurred over 18 months of follow-up. Hyperthyroidism patients were aged 18 to 65 years and newly diagnosed, with disease duration of less than 2 months. Patients with uncontrolled infections, other autoimmune diseases, pregnancy or lactation were excluded. Diagnoses were established on the basis of clinical symptoms, serum thyroxine and TRAb, thyroid ultrasound, and orbital computed tomography. Total RNA was extracted with Trizol reagent, and quality was checked on an Agilent 2100 Bioanalyzer. The TCR beta CDR3 regions were amplified from the RNA transcripts. A first-round RT-PCR of the TCR CDR3 used the HTBI primer set with the Qiagen OneStep RT-PCR kit. A second multiplex PCR round built the libraries, followed by size selection and purification. Sequencing of the libraries was done on an Illumina HiSeq2000 using paired-end 100 bp reads. The paper's data handling went like this. SOAPnuke was used to process the raw data, throwing out any read that contained adapters or uncalled bases, had a mean Phred below 15, or lacked an exact constant-primer or identifier match. COPE v1.2.5 was used to merge high-quality paired reads, and clonotypes were defined as unique nucleotide sequences. MiTCR v1.1 was used to align clonotypes to the IMGT TRBV, TRBD and TRBJ reference segments. Analysis was restricted to V-J combinations with a frequency above 0.0001, which covered approximately 99% of repertoires. The TCS score was defined as the ratio of F50 (clonal expansion) to E x V (chaos), calculated using BLOSUM62-based TCRdist between CDR3 peptides within each V-J. Welch's t-statistics and random forest reduced 514 V-J features to about 13, which were used in a naive Bayes classifier (R e1071). The raw public data were reprocessed by TCRdb itself: fastp quality trimming at Q25, MiXCR clonotype calling, in-frame beta chains only. Each record represents a unique CDR3 protein, reported with the most common genes and DNA among its rows. The V and J calls follow TCRdb's processing rather than the paper's. Counted in this sample were just over 550,000 distinct CDR3 sequences; roughly 46% of them appeared once. The ten largest account for approximately 8.2% of the sample.

As regards this clonotype: What antigen it recognizes has not been identified. The record has no base qualities; no much larger clone is one base away.

The sample was peripheral blood or thyroid tissue (not recorded which). This receptor was obtained from a woman aged 18-29 years with Graves' hyperthyroidism. Donor details come from another sample of the same person, matched by shared clones.

The CDR3 protein: CATSLGGNYGYTF. The base sequence is TGTGCCACCAGCTTAGGCGGGAACTATGGCTACACCTTC. The chain joins TRBV24-1 to TRBJ1-2; no D segment can be confidently identified. CDR1 is given as KGHDR and CDR2 as SFDVKD, both from the germline V gene. V loses 7 bases of germline sequence and J loses 2 bases, and the interval between the two ends is 10 bases. Reading from cysteine to phenylalanine, the CDR3 counts 13 amino acids. This entry keeps only the CDR3 DNA: 39 bases, framed from base 1.